One T cell receptor beta chain is described in this entry. Its target is unknown. Assay: immunoSEQ multiplex PCR; the TCRdb copy retains only in-frame clones and omits some. This table holds about 68,000 clones, approximately 82% found once. All patients were mismatch repair deficient, assessed by either PCR or immunohistochemistry. TCRs were sequenced from a few patients responding to pembrolizumab. These data are taken from a study of PD-1 blockade in mismatch repair-deficient tumors. Study-wide findings and caveats: After pembrolizumab, tumor-resident clones rose rapidly, then generally contracted before radiologic responses.

CDR3 length equals 15 residues. The junction had 5 bases not matched to a gene; V was cut back by 5 bases and J by 0 bases. Per germline, CDR1 MNHEY and CDR2 SMNVEV (reference sequence). The material sequenced was peripheral blood, taken 2 weeks after starting pembrolizumab. The chain carries TRBV27 and TRBJ2-7; 9 nucleotides match TRBD1. This TCR derives from an adult with mismatch repair-deficient cancer. This chain's CDR3 is CASSERDRVSYEQYF. For the CDR3, the DNA is TGTGCCAGCAGTGAACGGGACAGGGTCTCCTACGAGCAGTACTTC.